This T cell receptor (beta chain) is from a study of breast tumors, draining lymph nodes, adjacent tissues. Regarding the study as a whole: Most tumor T cells seemingly derive from lymph node, then expand in tumor. Compared with lymph nodes, tumors were less diverse; compared with nontumor tissue, more. That most tumor T cells come from lymph nodes remained unproven.

Of note for this clonotype: What it binds is unknown.

Germline assignment: CDR1 SGHTA and CDR2 FQGNSA. The CDR3 sequence is 15 residues long. Trimming removed 1 base from V and 4 bases from J, with 13 bases in between. In TCRdb, the multiplex PCR reads were re-called with MiXCR into one record per CDR3 protein. The repertoire holds 150,000 to 200,000 distinct CDR3 sequences, with 30% to 40% as singletons. Samples came from axillary lymph nodes draining the breast cancer. The chain joins TRBV7-2 to TRBJ1-1; D gene ambiguous. Material: axillary lymph node tissue. The clonotype comes from a female donor with breast cancer. Some clones in this sample may be carry-over from other donors' samples. The CDR3 DNA is TGTGCCAGCAGCTTAGTGGCGGGGAAGGGCACTGAAGCTTTCTTT. Translating gives CASSLVAGKGTEAFF.